The 12 T cell receptor beta chains in this list originate from one sample, sequenced in a study of blood T cell repertoires in COVID-19. The protocol was immunoSEQ multiplex PCR, while the TCRdb copy is restricted to in-frame clones and leaves out a portion. The sample consists of some 330,000 clones, 88% of them appearing once. Material for sequencing was peripheral blood. The receptors come from a woman aged 45-65 years with active or convalescent COVID-19.

The CDR3 DNA reads TGTGCCAGCAGCTTAGACAGGGTCTATTACAATGAGCAGTTCTTC. Amino acid sequence: CASSLDRVYYNEQFF. The V call is TRBV11-1, the J call TRBJ2-1; D is possibly TRBD1 (6 bases). Between the trimmed V and J ends, which lost 1 base and 4 bases, there was a span of 11 bases. Looked up from germline, CDR1 is SGHAT and CDR2 is FQDESV (reference sequence). The CDR3 is made up of 15 amino acids.

DNA for the CDR3: TGTGCCAGCAGCTTAGATCGGGGACAGTCCCGCTCCCCCATATATTTT. This codes for CASSLDRGQSRSPIYF. This chain connects TRBV7-2 to TRBJ1-3; TRBD1 matches at 7 bases. Germline loops: CDR1 SGHTA, CDR2 FQGNSA. Losses at the gene ends were 1 base for V and 11 bases for J; bases not matched to a gene: 14. The CDR3 is 16 residues long.

This sequence joins TRBV28 and TRBJ1-5; D might be TRBD1 (5 bases). CDR1 MDHEN and CDR2 SYDVKM come from the germline V gene. The V end lost 9 bases, the J end lost 4 bases, and 19 bases lay between the germline ends. This CDR3 has 15 residues. In nucleotides, the CDR3 is TGTGCCAGTACTACTCAGGGTGGGGCGAATCAGCCCCAGCATTTT. It codes for CASTTQGGANQPQHF.

With respect to this clone: Other DNA sequences in the sample encode the same CDR3. This chain links TRBV29-1 with TRBJ1-2; maybe TRBD1 (6 bases). Trimming removed 4 bases from V and 4 bases from J, with 7 bases in between. This CDR3 region has 11 residues. CDR1 SQVTM and CDR2 ANQGSEA come from the germline V gene. Written as DNA, the CDR3 is TGCAGCGTTGCGGACAGCTATGGCTACACCTTC. This codes for CSVADSYGYTF.

V gene TRBV19 combines with J gene TRBJ2-2, with 11 bases fitting TRBD2. This CDR3 spans 17 amino acids. In germline, CDR1 is LNHDA, CDR2 SQIVND (reference sequence). V shed 5 bases and J 4 bases; nucleotides not matched to a gene: 9. The CDR3 reads CASSPYILAGGTGELFF. The CDR3 DNA sequence: TGTGCCAGTAGTCCCTATATCCTAGCGGGGGGCACCGGGGAGCTGTTTTTT.

V and J are TRBV4-3 and TRBJ2-2; D call uncertain. This CDR3 contains 14 residues. The germline V gene has CDR1 LGHNA and CDR2 YSLEER. V shed 0 bases and J shed 4 bases, with 6 bases lying between them. The CDR3 here is CASSQDPLTGELFF. DNA of the CDR3: TGCGCCAGCAGCCAAGATCCCCTCACCGGGGAGCTGTTTTTT.

The chain carries TRBV7-2 and TRBJ1-6, with 7 bases lining up with TRBD1. This CDR3 has 15 amino acids. V was clipped by 5 bases and J by 6 bases; unmatched bases: 7. Germline-derived CDR1 and CDR2 are SGHTA and FQGNSA. The CDR3 protein is CASSQRQGSNSPLHF. The CDR3 nucleotides are TGTGCCAGCAGCCAGAGACAGGGAAGTAATTCACCCCTCCACTTT.

In this sample, this clone turned up a few times. This chain connects TRBV11-1 to TRBJ1-1; 9 nucleotides align to TRBD1. CDR3 length: 12 residues. CDR1 and CDR2 (germline): SGHAT, FQDESV (reference sequence). The J segment lost 10 bases and the V segment lost 5 bases, leaving 5 bases of the junction unmatched. CDR3 in DNA: TGTGCCAGCAGCCCGGGACAGGGACCAGCTTTCTTT. The encoded protein is CASSPGQGPAFF.

This clone was detected once. The chain couples TRBV27 to TRBJ2-7, with TRBD2 as a possible D gene (6 bases). V lost 0 bases and J 3 bases, leaving 12 bases between the germline ends. The germline V gene encodes CDR1 MNHEY and CDR2 SMNVEV (reference sequence). The CDR3 extends over 15 amino acids. CDR3 residues: CASSLSGGVGYEQYF. The CDR3 nucleotides read TGTGCCAGCAGTTTATCGGGCGGGGTAGGCTACGAGCAGTACTTC.

This clone showed up just once. Written as DNA, the CDR3 is TGTGCCAGCAGTTTACCGAGGGAAGTCGATTATAGCAATCAGCCCCAGCATTTT. Its translation: CASSLPREVDYSNQPQHF. V and J are TRBV28 and TRBJ1-5; D is unresolved. CDR1 and CDR2 (germline): MDHEN, SYDVKM. This CDR3 has 18 amino acids. Between the trimmed V and J ends, which lost 2 bases and 0 bases, there was a span of 17 bases.

The V gene is TRBV10-3, the J gene TRBJ2-7; TRBD1 aligns across 9 bases. The V gene end was trimmed by 5 bases and the J gene end by 4 bases; junction bases not matched to a gene: 9. Germline lookup yields CDR1 ENHRY and CDR2 SYGVKD. This CDR3 spans 15 amino acids. CDR3 nucleotide sequence: TGTGCCATCAGTCCAGGGCGCGGGACAGGGTACGAGCAGTACTTC. This translates into CAISPGRGTGYEQYF.

Comment on this clone: Other DNA sequences in the same sample also yield this CDR3. This chain uses TRBV19 with TRBJ2-7; no firm D call. The germline CDR1 and CDR2 sequences are LNHDA and SQIVND (reference sequence). The length of the CDR3 is 14 residues. Trimming took 1 base from V and 1 from J, leaving 8 bases between them. CDR3 in DNA: TGTGCCAGTAGTATAGTCAGTGGTTCCTACGAGCAGTACTTC. Its protein is CASSIVSGSYEQYF.